The 3 T cell receptor beta chains below come from one sample, sequenced in a study of shared clonotypes between healthy human individuals. The protocol was immunoSEQ multiplex PCR, while the TCRdb copy is restricted to in-frame clones and leaves out a portion. Here the sample spans approximately 2.3 million clones, more than 85% being singletons. Sequenced sample: naive CD4+ T cells from PBMCs. The subset is: CD45RA+ positively selected. All receptors derive from a man between 18 and 29 years old in good health. Some clones in this sample may be carry-over from other donors' samples.

This sequence joins TRBV5-1 and TRBJ2-3, with 9 positions matching TRBD2. The V and J ends lost 0 bases and 4 bases, in that order; junction bases with no gene match: 6. This CDR3 region has 16 residues. Looked up from germline, CDR1 is SGHRS and CDR2 is YFSETQ. The CDR3 sequence: CASSLAPSGISDTQYF. CDR3 coding DNA: TGCGCCAGCAGCTTGGCCCCTAGCGGGATCTCAGATACGCAGTATTTT. Full variable domain (missing parts from reference TRBV5-1 and TRBJ2-3): KAGVTQTPRYLIKTRGQQVTLSCSPISGHRSVSWYQQTPGQGLQFLFEYFSETQRNKGNFPGRFSGRQFSNSRSEMNVSTLELGDSALYLCASSLAPSGISDTQYFGPGTRLTVL.

V and J are TRBV9 and TRBJ1-2; D gene ambiguous. Trimming pared 0 bases from V and 0 bases from J, leaving 6 bases between. The CDR3 length is 14 residues. CDR1 is SGDLS, CDR2 YYNGEE, per germline. CDR3 region: CASSVGLANYGYTF. CDR3 nucleotides: TGTGCCAGCAGCGTAGGTCTAGCTAACTATGGCTACACCTTC.

The V call is TRBV19, the J call TRBJ2-5; TRBD2 is a possible D gene (5 bases). The CDR3 is 14 residues long. Germline V gives CDR1 LNHDA, CDR2 SQIVND (reference sequence). Trimming took 7 bases from V and 3 from J, leaving 15 bases between them. DNA of the CDR3: TGTGCCAGTACCTCACTTCACGGGGAAGAGACCCAGTACTTC. It is translated as CASTSLHGEETQYF.